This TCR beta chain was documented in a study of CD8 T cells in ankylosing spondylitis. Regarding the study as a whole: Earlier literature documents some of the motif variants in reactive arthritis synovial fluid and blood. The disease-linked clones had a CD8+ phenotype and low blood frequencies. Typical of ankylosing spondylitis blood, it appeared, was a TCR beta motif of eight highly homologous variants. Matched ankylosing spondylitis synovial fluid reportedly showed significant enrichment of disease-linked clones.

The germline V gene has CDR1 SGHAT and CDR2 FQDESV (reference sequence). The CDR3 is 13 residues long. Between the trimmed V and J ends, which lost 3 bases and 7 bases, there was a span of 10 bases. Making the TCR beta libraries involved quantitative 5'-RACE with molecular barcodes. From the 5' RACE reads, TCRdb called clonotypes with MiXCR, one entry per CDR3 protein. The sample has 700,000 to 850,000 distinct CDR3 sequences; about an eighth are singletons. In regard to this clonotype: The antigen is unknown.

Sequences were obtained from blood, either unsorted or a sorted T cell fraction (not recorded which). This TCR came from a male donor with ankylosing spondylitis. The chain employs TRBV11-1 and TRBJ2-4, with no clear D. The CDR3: CASSFESWNIQYF. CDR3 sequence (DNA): TGTGCCAGCAGCTTCGAGTCCTGGAACATTCAGTACTTC.